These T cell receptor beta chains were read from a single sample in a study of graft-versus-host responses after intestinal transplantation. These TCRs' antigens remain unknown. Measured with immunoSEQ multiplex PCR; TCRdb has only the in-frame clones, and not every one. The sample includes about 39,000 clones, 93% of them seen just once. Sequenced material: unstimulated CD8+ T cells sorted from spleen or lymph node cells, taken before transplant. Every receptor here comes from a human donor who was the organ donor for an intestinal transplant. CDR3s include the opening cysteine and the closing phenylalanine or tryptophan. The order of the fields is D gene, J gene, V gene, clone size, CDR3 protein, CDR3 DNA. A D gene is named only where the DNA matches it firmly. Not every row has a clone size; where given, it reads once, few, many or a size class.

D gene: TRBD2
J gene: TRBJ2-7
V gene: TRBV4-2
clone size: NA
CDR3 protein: CASSQEGGLAGYEQYF
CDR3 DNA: TGTGCCAGCAGCCAAGAAGGGGGACTAGCGGGCTACGAGCAGTACTTC

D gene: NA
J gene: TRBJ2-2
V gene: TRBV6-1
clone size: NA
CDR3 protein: CASSDPLGGLDGELFF
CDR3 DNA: TGTGCCAGCAGTGATCCGCTTGGTGGTCTCGACGGGGAGCTGTTTTTT

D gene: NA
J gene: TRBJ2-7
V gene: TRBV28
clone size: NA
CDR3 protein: CASSPGLARDEQYF
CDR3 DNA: TGTGCCAGCAGCCCCGGCCTAGCAAGGGACGAGCAGTACTTC

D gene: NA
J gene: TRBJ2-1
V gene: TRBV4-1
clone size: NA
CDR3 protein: CASSQAKYYNEQFF
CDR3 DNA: TGCGCCAGCAGCCAAGCGAAGTATTACAATGAGCAGTTCTTC

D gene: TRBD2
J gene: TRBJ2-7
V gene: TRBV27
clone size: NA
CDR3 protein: CASSPGTISYEQYF
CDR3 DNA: TGTGCCAGCAGTCCCGGGACTATTTCCTACGAGCAGTACTTC

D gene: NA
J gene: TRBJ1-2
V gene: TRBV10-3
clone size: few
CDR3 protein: CAIGVYYGYTF
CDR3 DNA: TGTGCCATCGGGGTTTACTATGGCTACACCTTC

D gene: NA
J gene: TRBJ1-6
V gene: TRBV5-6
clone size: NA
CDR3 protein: CASSPGVRRVDHNSPLHF
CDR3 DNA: TGTGCCAGCAGCCCTGGGGTTAGGCGTGTCGACCATAATTCACCCCTCCACTTT

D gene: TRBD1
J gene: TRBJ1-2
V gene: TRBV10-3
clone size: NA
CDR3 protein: CAIGQGGYTF
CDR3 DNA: TGTGCCATTGGACAGGGGGGCTACACCTTC

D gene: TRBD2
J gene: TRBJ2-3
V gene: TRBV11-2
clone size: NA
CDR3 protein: CASSPWTSGSSDTQYF
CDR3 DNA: TGTGCCAGCAGCCCCTGGACTAGCGGGAGTTCGGATACGCAGTATTTT

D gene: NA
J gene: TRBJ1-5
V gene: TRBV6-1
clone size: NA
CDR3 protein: CASSEYSGSNQPQHF
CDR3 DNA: TGTGCCAGCAGTGAGTATAGTGGTAGCAATCAGCCCCAGCATTTT

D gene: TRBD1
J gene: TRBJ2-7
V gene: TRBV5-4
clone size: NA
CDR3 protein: CASSLGTGRYEQYF
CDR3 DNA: TGTGCCAGCAGCTTGGGGACAGGGAGATACGAGCAGTACTTC

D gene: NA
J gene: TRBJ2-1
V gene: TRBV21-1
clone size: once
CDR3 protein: CASSKEGAKPYNEQFF
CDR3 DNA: TGTGCCAGCAGCAAAGAAGGGGCTAAACCCTACAATGAGCAGTTCTTC

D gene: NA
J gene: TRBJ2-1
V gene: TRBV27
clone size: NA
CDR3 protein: CASSLTYSNEQFF
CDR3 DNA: TGTGCCAGCAGTCTCACTTACTCCAATGAGCAGTTCTTC

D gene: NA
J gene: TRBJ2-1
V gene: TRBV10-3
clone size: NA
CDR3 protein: CAISESEGEGYNEQFF
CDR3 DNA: TGTGCCATCAGTGAGTCTGAGGGAGAGGGTTACAATGAGCAGTTCTTC

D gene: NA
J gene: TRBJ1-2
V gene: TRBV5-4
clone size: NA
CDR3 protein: CASGQQNRYGYTF
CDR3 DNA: TGTGCCAGTGGTCAACAGAACCGCTATGGCTACACCTTC

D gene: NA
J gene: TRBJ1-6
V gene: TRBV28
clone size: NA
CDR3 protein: CASSYRSSYNSPLHF
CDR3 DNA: TGTGCCAGCAGTTATCGGAGTTCCTATAATTCACCCCTCCACTTT

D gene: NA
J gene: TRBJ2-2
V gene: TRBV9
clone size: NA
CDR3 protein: CASSAPLTSSQPSSTGELFF
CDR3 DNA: TGTGCCAGCAGCGCCCCTCTCACTAGCTCACAACCCTCGAGCACCGGGGAGCTGTTTTTT

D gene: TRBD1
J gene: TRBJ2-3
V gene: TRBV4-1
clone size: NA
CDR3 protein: CASSQEPLVRGDTQYF
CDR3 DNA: TGCGCCAGCAGCCAAGAACCTTTGGTCAGGGGGGATACGCAGTATTTT

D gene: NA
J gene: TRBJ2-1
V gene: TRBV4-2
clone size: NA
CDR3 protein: CASSQFTIGNEQFF
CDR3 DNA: TGTGCCAGCAGCCAATTTACTATTGGCAATGAGCAGTTCTTC

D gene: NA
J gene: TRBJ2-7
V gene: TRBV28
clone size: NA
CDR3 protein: CASSSRWESYEQYF
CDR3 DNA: TGTGCCAGCAGTTCTAGGTGGGAGTCCTACGAGCAGTACTTC

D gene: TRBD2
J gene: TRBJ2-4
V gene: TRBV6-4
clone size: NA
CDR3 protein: CASSELAGGAPKNIQYF
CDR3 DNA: TGTGCCAGCAGTGAACTAGCGGGGGGGGCCCCCAAAAACATTCAGTACTTC

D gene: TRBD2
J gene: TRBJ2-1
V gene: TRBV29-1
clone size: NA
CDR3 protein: CSVDSGSGYNEQFF
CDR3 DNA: TGCAGCGTCGATAGCGGGAGTGGTTACAATGAGCAGTTCTTC

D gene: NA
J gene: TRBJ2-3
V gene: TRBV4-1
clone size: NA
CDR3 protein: CASSSVFTFTDTQYF
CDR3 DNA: TGCGCCAGCAGTTCCGTCTTCACCTTCACAGATACGCAGTATTTT

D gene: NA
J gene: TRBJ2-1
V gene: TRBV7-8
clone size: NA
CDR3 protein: CASSLAGRGYHEQFF
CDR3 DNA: TGTGCCAGCAGCTTAGCGGGTCGGGGCTACCATGAGCAGTTCTTC

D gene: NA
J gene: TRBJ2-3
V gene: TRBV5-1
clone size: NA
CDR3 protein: CASSLRRIHTDTQYF
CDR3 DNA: TGCGCCAGCAGCTTGCGTAGAATCCACACAGATACGCAGTATTTT

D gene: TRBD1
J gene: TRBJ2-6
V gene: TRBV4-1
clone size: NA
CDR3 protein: CASSEDREANVLTF
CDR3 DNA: TGCGCCAGCAGCGAAGACAGGGAGGCCAACGTCCTGACTTTC

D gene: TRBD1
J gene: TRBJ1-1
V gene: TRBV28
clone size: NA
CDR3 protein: CASSFNVQGATEAFF
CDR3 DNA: TGTGCCAGCAGTTTTAATGTTCAGGGGGCCACTGAAGCTTTCTTT

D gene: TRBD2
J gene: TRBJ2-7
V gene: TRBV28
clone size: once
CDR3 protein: CASSLGGTSGAYEQYF
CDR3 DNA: TGTGCCAGCAGTCTCGGAGGGACTAGCGGGGCCTACGAGCAGTACTTC

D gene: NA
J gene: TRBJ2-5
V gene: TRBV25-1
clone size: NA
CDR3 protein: CASSQGHQETQYF
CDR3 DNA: TGTGCCAGCAGCCAAGGACACCAAGAGACCCAGTACTTC

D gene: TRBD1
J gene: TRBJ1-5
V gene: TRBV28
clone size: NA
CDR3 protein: CASTDPGTGGRGDQPQHF
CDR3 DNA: TGTGCCAGCACCGATCCCGGGACAGGGGGCCGGGGAGATCAGCCCCAGCATTTT

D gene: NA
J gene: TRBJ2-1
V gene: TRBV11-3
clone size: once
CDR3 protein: CASSLLGGYLGQFF
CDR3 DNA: TGTGCCAGCAGCTTATTAGGGGGGTATCTAGGGCAGTTCTTC

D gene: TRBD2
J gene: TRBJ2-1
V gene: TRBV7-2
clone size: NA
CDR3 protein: CASSPSAGVSYNEQFF
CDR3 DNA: TGTGCCAGCAGCCCGTCAGCGGGAGTCTCCTACAATGAGCAGTTCTTC

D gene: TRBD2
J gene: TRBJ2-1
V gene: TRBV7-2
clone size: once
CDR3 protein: CASSWREREYNEQFF
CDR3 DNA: TGTGCCAGCAGCTGGCGGGAGCGAGAGTACAATGAGCAGTTCTTC

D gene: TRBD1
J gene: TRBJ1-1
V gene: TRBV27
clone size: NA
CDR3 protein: CASSSYRGKREAFF
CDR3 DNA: TGTGCCAGCAGCTCCTACAGGGGGAAAAGGGAAGCTTTCTTT

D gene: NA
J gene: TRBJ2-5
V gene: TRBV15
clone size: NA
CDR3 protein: CATSRDRAGYQETQYF
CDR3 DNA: TGTGCCACCAGCAGAGATCGGGCAGGGTACCAAGAGACCCAGTACTTC

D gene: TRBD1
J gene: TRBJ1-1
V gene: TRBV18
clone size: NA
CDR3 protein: CASSPLSGDRGMNTEAFF
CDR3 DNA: TGTGCCAGCTCACCACTATCCGGGGACAGGGGCATGAACACTGAAGCTTTCTTT

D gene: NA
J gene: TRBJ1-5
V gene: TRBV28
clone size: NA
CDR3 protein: CASSLRGASNQPQHF
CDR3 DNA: TGTGCCAGCAGTTTGAGAGGGGCCTCCAATCAGCCCCAGCATTTT

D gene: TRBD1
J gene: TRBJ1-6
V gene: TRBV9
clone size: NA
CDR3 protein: CASSVGGQGVSPLHF
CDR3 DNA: TGTGCCAGCAGCGTAGGCGGACAGGGAGTTTCACCCCTCCACTTT

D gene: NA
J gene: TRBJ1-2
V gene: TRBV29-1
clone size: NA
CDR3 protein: CSVGVQGRGYGYTF
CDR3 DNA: TGCAGCGTTGGGGTGCAGGGGAGAGGGTATGGCTACACCTTC

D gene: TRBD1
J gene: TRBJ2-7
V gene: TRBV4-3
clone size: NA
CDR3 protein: CASSQGTGYEQYF
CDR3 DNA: TGCGCCAGCAGCCAAGGGACAGGGTACGAGCAGTACTTC

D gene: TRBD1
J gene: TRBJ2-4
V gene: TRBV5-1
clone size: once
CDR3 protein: CASSYTRVQGFLLGAKNIQYF
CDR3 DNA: TGCGCCAGCAGCTACACTAGGGTACAGGGGTTTCTTCTTGGGGCCAAAAACATTCAGTACTTC

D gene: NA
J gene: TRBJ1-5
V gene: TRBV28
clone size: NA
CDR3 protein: CASSYGVPQHF
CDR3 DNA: TGTGCCAGCAGTTATGGGGTGCCCCAGCATTTT

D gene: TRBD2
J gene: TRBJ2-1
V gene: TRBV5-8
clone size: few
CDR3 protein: CASSLGSGDNNEQFF
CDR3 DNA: TGTGCCAGCAGCTTGGGAAGCGGGGATAACAATGAGCAGTTCTTC

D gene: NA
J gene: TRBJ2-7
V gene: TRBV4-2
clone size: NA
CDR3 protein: CASSHSSAYEQYF
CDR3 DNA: TGTGCCAGCAGCCATTCTTCAGCCTACGAGCAGTACTTC

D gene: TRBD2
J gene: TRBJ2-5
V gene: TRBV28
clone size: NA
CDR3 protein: CARPGLARETQYF
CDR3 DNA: TGTGCCAGACCGGGACTAGCGAGGGAGACCCAGTACTTC

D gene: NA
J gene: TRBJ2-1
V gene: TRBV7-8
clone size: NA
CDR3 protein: CASTLRAPGAYNEQFF
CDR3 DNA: TGTGCCAGCACCCTAAGGGCACCGGGAGCCTACAATGAGCAGTTCTTC

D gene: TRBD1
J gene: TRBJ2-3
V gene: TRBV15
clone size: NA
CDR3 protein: CATSRTGKTTDTQYF
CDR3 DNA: TGTGCCACCTCCCGGACAGGGAAGACCACAGATACGCAGTATTTT